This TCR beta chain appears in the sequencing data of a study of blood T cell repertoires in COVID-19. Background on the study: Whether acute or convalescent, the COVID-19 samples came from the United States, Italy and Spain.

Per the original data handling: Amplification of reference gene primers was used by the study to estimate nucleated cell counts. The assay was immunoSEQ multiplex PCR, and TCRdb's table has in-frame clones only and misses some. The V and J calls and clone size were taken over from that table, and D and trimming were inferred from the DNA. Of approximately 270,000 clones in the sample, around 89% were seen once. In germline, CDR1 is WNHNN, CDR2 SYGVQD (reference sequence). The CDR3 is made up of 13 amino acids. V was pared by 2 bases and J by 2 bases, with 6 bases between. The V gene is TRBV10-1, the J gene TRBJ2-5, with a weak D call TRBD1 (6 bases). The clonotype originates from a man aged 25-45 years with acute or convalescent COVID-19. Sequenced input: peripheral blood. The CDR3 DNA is TGCGCCAGCAGTGAGGGACAGCAAGAGACCCAGTACTTC. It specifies CASSEGQQETQYF.